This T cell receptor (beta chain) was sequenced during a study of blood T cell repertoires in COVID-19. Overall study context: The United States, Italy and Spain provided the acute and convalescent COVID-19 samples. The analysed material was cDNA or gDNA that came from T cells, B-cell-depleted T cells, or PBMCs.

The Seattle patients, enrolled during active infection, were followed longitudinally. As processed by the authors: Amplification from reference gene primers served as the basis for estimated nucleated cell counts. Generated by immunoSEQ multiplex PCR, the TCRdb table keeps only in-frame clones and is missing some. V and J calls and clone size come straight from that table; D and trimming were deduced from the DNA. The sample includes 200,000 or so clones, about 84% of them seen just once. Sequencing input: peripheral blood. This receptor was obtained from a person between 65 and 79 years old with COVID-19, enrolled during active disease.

This chain's CDR3 is CASRFRGAQSNQPQHF. The DNA of the CDR3 is TGTGCCAGTAGATTCAGGGGGGCTCAAAGCAATCAGCCCCAGCATTTT. J is TRBJ1-5 and V is TRBV19, with 7 bases aligning to TRBD1. The CDR3 is 16 amino acids. The J segment lost 1 base and the V segment lost 6 bases, leaving 9 bases of the junction unmatched. Germline CDR1 is LNHDA and CDR2 is SQIVND (reference sequence).